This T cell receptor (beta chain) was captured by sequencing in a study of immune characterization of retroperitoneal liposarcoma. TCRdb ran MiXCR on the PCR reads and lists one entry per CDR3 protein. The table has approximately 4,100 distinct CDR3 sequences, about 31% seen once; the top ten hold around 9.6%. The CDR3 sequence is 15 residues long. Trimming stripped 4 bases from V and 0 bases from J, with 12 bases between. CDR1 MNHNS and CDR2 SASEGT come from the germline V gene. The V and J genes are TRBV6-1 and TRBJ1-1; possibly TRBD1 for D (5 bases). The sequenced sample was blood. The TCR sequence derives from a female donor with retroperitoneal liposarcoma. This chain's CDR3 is CASSVVGALNTEAFF. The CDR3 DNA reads TGTGCCAGCAGTGTTGTAGGGGCTCTGAACACTGAAGCTTTCTTT.